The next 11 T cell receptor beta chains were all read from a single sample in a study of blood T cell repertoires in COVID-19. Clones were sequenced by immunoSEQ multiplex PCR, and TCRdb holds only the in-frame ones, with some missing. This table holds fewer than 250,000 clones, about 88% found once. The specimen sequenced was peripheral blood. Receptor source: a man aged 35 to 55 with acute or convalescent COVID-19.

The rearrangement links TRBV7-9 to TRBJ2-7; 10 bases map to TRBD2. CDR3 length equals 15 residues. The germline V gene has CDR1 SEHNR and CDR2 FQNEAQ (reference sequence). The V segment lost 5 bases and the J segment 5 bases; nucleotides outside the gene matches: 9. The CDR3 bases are TGTGCCAGCAGCGCCGTCCTAGCGGGAGTTCACGAGCAGTACTTC. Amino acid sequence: CASSAVLAGVHEQYF.

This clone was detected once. In nucleotides, the CDR3 is TGTGCCAGCAGCCCCCCGGGCGGGACAGATACGCAGTATTTT. Encoded protein: CASSPPGGTDTQYF. The rearrangement links TRBV11-3 to TRBJ2-3; D perhaps matches TRBD2 (5 bases). The V gene's germline CDR1 is SGHNT and CDR2 YENEEA. The CDR3 runs 14 residues. The V end lost 5 bases, the J end lost 3 bases, and 12 bases lay between the germline ends.

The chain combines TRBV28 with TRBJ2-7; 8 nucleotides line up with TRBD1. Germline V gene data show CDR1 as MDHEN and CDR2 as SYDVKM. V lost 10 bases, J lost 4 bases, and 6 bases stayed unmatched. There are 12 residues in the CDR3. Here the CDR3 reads CATRGRGYEQYF. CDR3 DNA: TGTGCCACCAGGGGGCGCGGTTACGAGCAGTACTTC.

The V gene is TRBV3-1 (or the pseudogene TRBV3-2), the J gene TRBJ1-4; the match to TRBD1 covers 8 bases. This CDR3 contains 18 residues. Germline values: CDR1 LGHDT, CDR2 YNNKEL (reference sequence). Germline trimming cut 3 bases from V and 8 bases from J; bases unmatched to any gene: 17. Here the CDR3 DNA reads TGTGCCAGCAGCCAGAGTTCCGGACAGGGTGAATTTAGGGAAAAACTGTTTTTT. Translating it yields CASSQSSGQGEFREKLFF.

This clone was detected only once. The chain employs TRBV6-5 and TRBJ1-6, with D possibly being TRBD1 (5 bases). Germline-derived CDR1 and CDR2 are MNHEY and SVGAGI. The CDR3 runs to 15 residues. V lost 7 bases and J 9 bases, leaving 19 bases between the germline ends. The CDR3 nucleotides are TGTGCCAGCACCTTAGGGGTAGTTGCGGCTTCACCCCTCCACTTT. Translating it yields CASTLGVVAASPLHF.

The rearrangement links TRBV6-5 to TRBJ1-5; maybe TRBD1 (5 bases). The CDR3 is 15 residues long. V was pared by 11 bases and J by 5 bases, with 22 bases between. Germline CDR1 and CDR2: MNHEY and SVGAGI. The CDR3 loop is CALPRRGRQYQPQHF. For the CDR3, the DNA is TGTGCCCTCCCACGGCGGGGACGGCAGTATCAGCCCCAGCATTTT.

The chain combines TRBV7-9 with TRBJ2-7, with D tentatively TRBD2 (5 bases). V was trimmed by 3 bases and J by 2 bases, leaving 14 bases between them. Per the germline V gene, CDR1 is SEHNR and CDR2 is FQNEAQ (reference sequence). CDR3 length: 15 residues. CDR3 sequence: CASSFAEGKPYEQYF. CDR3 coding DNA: TGTGCCAGCAGCTTCGCCGAGGGAAAACCCTACGAGCAGTACTTC.

Here the CDR3 DNA reads TGTGCCAGCAGCCCGACAGAGCTCACCGGGGAGCTGTTTTTT. Encoded protein: CASSPTELTGELFF. The genes are TRBV6-5 and TRBJ2-2; possible D gene TRBD1, 5 bases. This CDR3 is 14 amino acids long. Trimming stripped 6 bases from V and 4 bases from J, with 12 bases between. Germline V CDR1 and CDR2: MNHEY, SVGAGI.

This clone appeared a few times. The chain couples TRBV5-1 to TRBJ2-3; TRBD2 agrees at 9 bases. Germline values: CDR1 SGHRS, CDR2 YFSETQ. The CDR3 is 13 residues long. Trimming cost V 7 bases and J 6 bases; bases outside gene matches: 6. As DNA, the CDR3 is TGCGCCAGCTCAGCGGGAGGTGCGGATACGCAGTATTTT. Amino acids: CASSAGGADTQYF.

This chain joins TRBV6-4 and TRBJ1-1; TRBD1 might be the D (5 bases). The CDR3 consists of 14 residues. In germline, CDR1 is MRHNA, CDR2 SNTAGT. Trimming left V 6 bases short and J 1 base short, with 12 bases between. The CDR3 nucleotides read TGTGCCAGCAGCCTAGGGGAGGGGAACACTGAAGCTTTCTTT. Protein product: CASSLGEGNTEAFF.

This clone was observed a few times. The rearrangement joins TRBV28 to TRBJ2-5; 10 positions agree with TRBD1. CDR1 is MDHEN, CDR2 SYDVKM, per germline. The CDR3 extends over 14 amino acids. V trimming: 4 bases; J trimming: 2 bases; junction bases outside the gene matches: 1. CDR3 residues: CASSSGQGQETQYF. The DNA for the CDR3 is TGTGCCAGCAGTTCGGGACAGGGGCAAGAGACCCAGTACTTC.